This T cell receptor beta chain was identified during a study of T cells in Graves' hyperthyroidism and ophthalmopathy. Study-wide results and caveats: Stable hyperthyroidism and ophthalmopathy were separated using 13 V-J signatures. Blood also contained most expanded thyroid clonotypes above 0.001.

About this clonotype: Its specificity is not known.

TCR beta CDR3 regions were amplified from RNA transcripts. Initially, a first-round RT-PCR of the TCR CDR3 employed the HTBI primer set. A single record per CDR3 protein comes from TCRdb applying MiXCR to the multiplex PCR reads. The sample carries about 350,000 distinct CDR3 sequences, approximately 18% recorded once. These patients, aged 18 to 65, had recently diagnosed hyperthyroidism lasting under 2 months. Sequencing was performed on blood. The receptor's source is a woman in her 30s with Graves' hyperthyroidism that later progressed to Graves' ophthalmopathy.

The CDR3 loop is CASSQDLLREAFF. CDR3 coding DNA: TGCGCCAGCAGCCAAGATCTACTCAGGGAAGCTTTCTTT. V and J are TRBV4-1 and TRBJ1-1; D unresolved. The CDR3 spans 13 residues. V lost 0 bases and J 8 bases, leaving 10 bases between the germline ends. Germline CDR1 is MGHRA and CDR2 is YSYEKL.